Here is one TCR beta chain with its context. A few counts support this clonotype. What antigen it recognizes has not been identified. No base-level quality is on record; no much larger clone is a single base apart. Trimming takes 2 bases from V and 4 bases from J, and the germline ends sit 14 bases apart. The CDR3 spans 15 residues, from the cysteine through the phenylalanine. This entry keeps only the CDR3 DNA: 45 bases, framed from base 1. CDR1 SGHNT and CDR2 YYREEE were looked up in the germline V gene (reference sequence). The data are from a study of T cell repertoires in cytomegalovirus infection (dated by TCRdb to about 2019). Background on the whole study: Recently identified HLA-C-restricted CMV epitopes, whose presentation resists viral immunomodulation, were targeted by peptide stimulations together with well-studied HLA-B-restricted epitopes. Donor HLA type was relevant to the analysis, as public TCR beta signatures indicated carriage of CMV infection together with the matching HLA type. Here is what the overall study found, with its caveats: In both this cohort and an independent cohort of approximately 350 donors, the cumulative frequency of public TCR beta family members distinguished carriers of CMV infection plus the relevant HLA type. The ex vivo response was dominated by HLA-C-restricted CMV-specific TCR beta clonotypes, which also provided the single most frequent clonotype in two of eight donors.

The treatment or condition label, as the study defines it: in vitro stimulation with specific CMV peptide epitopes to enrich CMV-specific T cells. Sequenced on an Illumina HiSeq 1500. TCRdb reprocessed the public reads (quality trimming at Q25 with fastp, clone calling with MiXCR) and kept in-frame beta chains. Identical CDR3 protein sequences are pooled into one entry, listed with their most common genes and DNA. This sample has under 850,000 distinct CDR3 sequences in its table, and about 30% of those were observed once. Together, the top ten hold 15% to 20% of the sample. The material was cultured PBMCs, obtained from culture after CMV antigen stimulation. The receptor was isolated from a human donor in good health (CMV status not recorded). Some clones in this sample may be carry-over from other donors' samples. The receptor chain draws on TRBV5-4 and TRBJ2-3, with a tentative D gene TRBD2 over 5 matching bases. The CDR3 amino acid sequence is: CASSLSGIYPDTQYF. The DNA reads TGTGCCAGCAGCTTATCGGGGATATACCCAGATACGCAGTATTTT.